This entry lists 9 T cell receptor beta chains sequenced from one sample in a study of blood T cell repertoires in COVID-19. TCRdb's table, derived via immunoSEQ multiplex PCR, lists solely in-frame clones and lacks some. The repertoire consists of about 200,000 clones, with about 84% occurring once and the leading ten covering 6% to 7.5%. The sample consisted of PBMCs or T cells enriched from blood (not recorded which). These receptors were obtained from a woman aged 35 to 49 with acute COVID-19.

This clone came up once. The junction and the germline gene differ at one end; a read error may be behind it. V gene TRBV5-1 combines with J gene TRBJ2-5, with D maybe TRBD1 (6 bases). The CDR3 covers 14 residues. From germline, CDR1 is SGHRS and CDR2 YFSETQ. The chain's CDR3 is CASSQTGPQGTQYF. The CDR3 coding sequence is TGCGCCAGCAGCCAGACAGGACCCCAAGGGACCCAGTACTTC.

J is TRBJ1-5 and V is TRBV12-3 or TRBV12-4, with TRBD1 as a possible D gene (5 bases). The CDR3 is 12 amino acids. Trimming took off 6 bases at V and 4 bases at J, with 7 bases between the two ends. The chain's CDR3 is CASRGGNQPQHF. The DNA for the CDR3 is TGTGCCAGCAGGGGGGGGAATCAGCCCCAGCATTTT.

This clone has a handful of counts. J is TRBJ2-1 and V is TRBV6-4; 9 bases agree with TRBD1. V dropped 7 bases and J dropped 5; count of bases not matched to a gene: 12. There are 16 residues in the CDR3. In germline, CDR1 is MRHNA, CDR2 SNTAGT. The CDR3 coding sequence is TGTGCCAGCATTAAGTATTGGGACAGGGATAACAATGAGCAGTTCTTC. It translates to CASIKYWDRDNNEQFF.

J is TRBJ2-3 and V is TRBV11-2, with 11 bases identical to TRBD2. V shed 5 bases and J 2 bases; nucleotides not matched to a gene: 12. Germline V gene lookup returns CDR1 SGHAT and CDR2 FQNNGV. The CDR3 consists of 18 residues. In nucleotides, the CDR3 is TGTGCCAGCAGCGCTACTAGCGGGGGCCCCCTCTTCACAGATACGCAGTATTTT. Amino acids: CASSATSGGPLFTDTQYF.

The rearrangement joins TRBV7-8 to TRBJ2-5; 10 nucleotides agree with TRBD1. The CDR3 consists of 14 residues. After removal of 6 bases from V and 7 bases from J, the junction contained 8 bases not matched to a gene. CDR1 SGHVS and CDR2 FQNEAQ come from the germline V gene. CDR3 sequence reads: CASRTDRGMVTQYF. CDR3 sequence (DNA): TGTGCCAGCAGAACGGACAGGGGGATGGTGACCCAGTACTTC. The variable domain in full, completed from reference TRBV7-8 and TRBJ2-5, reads GAGVSQSPRYKVAKRGQDVALRCDPISGHVSLFWYQQALGQGPEFLTYFQNEAQLDKSGLPSDRFFAERPEGSVSTLKIQRTQQEDSAVYLCASRTDRGMVTQYFGPGTRLLVL.

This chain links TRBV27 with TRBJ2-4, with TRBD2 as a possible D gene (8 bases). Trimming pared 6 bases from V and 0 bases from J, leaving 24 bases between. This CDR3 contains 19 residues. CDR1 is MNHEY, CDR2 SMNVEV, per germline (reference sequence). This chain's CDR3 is CASSLRAGGQVVAKNIQYF. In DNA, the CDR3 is TGTGCCAGCAGCTTACGGGCGGGAGGACAGGTCGTAGCCAAAAACATTCAGTACTTC.

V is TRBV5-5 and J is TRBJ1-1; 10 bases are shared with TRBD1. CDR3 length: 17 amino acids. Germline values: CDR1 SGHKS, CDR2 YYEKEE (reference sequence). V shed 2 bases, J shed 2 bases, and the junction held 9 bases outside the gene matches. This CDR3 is CASSLLRQGAGNTEAFF. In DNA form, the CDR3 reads TGTGCCAGCAGCTTACTCCGACAGGGGGCGGGAAACACTGAAGCTTTCTTT.

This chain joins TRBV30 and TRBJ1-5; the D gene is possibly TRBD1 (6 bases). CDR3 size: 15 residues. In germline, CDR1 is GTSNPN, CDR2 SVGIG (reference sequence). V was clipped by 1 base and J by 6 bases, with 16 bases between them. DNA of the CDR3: TGTGCCTGGAGTGAAAACAGGGTGCGCGGTCAGCCCCAGCATTTT. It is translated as CAWSENRVRGQPQHF.

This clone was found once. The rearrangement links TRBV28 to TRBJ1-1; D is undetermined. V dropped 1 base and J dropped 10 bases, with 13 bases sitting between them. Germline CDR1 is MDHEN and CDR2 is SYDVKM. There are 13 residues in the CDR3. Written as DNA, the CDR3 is TGTGCCAGCAGTTTATCGGCGGCGCGGGGAGCTTTCTTT. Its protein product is CASSLSAARGAFF.